These 15 T cell receptor beta chains share one sample of origin, sequenced in a study of cytomegalovirus exposure and HLA in healthy donors. The PCR had 60 Vbeta and 13 Jbeta primers. Generated by immunoSEQ multiplex PCR, the TCRdb table keeps only in-frame clones and is missing some. Of 180,000 or so clones listed, approximately 80% are singletons. Sample: PBMCs. Every receptor here comes from a female donor in good health and CMV-seronegative.

This chain joins TRBV6-1 and TRBJ1-5; 10 bases align to TRBD1. This CDR3 spans 15 amino acids. Germline V gene data show CDR1 as MNHNS and CDR2 as SASEGT. Germline trimming cut 6 bases from V and 3 bases from J; bases unmatched to any gene: 5. The CDR3 nucleotides read TGTGCCAGCAGAGCGACAGGGGGCTTCAATCAGCCCCAGCATTTT. It encodes CASRATGGFNQPQHF.

The CDR3: CATSLRTGTDEQYF. The CDR3 region has the DNA TGTGCCACCAGCTTAAGGACAGGGACGGACGAGCAGTACTTC. V gene TRBV15 combines with J gene TRBJ2-7; 8 nucleotides line up with TRBD1. Germline values: CDR1 LNHNV, CDR2 YYDKDF (reference sequence). J was trimmed by 5 bases and V by 5 bases; bases with no gene match: 8. The CDR3 is 14 amino acids.

The genes are TRBV28 and TRBJ2-5; 9 bases align to TRBD1. The junction had 5 bases not matched to a gene; V was cut back by 3 bases and J by 0 bases. This CDR3 has 16 residues. Germline CDR1 reads MDHEN; CDR2 reads SYDVKM. The CDR3 DNA sequence: TGTGCCAGCAGTTTGTCCGGGACAGGGTACCAAGAGACCCAGTACTTC. Its protein product is CASSLSGTGYQETQYF.

As concerns this clone: Different DNA sequences within this sample yield the same CDR3. This rearrangement joins TRBV2 to TRBJ2-1; D may be TRBD1 (6 bases). CDR3 length equals 19 residues. From germline, CDR1 is SNHLY and CDR2 FYNNEI. The V and J ends lost 6 bases and 0 bases respectively, with 24 bases between them. CDR3 sequence (DNA): TGTGCCAGCAGGGGGCCGGGACAAGGAACCCAAGGCTCCTACAATGAGCAGTTCTTC. Translated: CASRGPGQGTQGSYNEQFF.

This clone was found once. The CDR3 region has the DNA TGTGCCAGCAGCTTAGGACTGAAATACGAGCAGTACTTC. Translated, it gives CASSLGLKYEQYF. The rearrangement links TRBV7-8 to TRBJ2-7; no definite D call. The V gene's germline CDR1 is SGHVS and CDR2 FQNEAQ. CDR3 length equals 13 residues. Trimming took 1 base from V and 4 from J, leaving 8 bases between them. Supplemented by reference TRBV7-8 and TRBJ2-7, the full variable domain reads GAGVSQSPRYKVAKRGQDVALRCDPISGHVSLFWYQQALGQGPEFLTYFQNEAQLDKSGLPSDRFFAERPEGSVSTLKIQRTQQEDSAVYLCASSLGLKYEQYFGPGTRLTVT.

Points on this clone: The junction differs from germline at one of its ends, possibly a read error. V usage is TRBV7-9 and J usage is TRBJ2-3, with D maybe TRBD1 (5 bases). The CDR3 covers 12 residues. Germline CDR1 and CDR2: SEHNR and FQNEAQ (reference sequence). CDR3 sequence: CSSSAGSDTQYF. Written as DNA, the CDR3 is TGTTCCAGCAGCGCAGGGTCAGATACGCAGTATTTT.

The chain combines TRBV7-9 with TRBJ1-5, with TRBD1 identical over 7 bases. This CDR3 is 17 amino acids long. Germline V lookup: CDR1 SEHNR, CDR2 FQNEAQ (reference sequence). V lost 5 bases and J lost 0; bases outside the gene matches: 10. The CDR3 region is CASSPKTGTYSNQPQHF. CDR3 coding DNA: TGTGCCAGCAGCCCCAAGACAGGGACCTATAGCAATCAGCCCCAGCATTTT.

This clone was counted only a few times. The V call is TRBV7-9, the J call TRBJ2-2, with 10 positions matching TRBD2. The CDR3 runs 15 residues. From germline, CDR1 is SEHNR and CDR2 FQNEAQ (reference sequence). After removal of 4 bases from V and 6 bases from J, the junction contained 5 bases not matched to a gene. The CDR3 nucleotides read TGTGCCAGCAGCTCAAGACTAGCGGGCCCCGGGGAGCTGTTTTTT. Translation: CASSSRLAGPGELFF.

This clone occurred a few times. The rearrangement joins TRBV13 to TRBJ1-1; TRBD1 aligns across 8 bases. CDR1 is PRHDT and CDR2 is FYEKMQ in the germline V gene (reference sequence). The junction had 9 bases not matched to a gene; V was cut back by 5 bases and J by 4 bases. The CDR3 length is 15 residues. The CDR3 protein is CASSLRTGRSTEAFF. In DNA, the CDR3 is TGTGCCAGCAGCCTCCGGACAGGGCGGAGCACTGAAGCTTTCTTT.

V and J are TRBV15 and TRBJ2-1, with unresolved D. The CDR3 is made up of 14 amino acids. With 4 bases removed from V and 6 bases from J, the gap between germline ends came to 13 bases. Germline V CDR1 and CDR2: LNHNV, YYDKDF (reference sequence). The CDR3 DNA sequence: TGTGCCACCAGCAAGCGTGGTGATTCCAATGAGCAGTTCTTC. Translated: CATSKRGDSNEQFF.

The chain is built from TRBV6-1 and TRBJ2-7; TRBD1 agrees at 7 bases. The CDR3 extends over 15 amino acids. CDR1 and CDR2 from the germline V gene are MNHNS and SASEGT. With V trimmed by 11 bases and J by 2 bases, 15 bases remained unmatched. CDR3 protein: CASLAGDRVPYEQYF. In nucleotides, the CDR3 is TGTGCCTCGCTGGCCGGAGACAGGGTACCCTACGAGCAGTACTTC.

In this sample, this clone turned up a few times. CDR3: CASTTSDWGTQYF. The CDR3 nucleotides read TGTGCCAGCACGACTAGTGACTGGGGGACCCAGTACTTC. V gene TRBV5-6 combines with J gene TRBJ2-5; perhaps TRBD2 as D (6 bases). V shed 6 bases and J shed 7 bases, with 16 bases lying between them. Germline CDR1 reads SGHDT; CDR2 reads YYEEEE. CDR3 length: 13 amino acids. Combining the CDR3 with reference TRBV5-6 and TRBJ2-5 gives the whole variable domain DAGVTQSPTHLIKTRGQQVTLRCSPKSGHDTVSWYQQALGQGPQFIFQYYEEEERQRGNFPDRFSGHQFPNYSSELNVNALLLGDSALYLCASTTSDWGTQYFGPGTRLLVL.

The rearrangement uses TRBV6-5 and TRBJ1-1; D is unresolved. Trimming took 3 bases from V and 8 from J, leaving 10 bases between them. Germline loops: CDR1 MNHEY, CDR2 SVGAGI. This CDR3 comprises 12 residues. DNA of the CDR3: TGTGCCAGCAGTTATAGACAAGGCGAAGCTTTCTTT. Translation gives CASSYRQGEAFF.

The CDR3 coding sequence is TGTGCCAGCAGACCTTTGGGCGGGAGCTGGGAGACCCAGTACTTC. It specifies CASRPLGGSWETQYF. The rearrangement joins TRBV6-5 to TRBJ2-5; 7 bases map to TRBD2. CDR3 size: 15 residues. V shed 6 bases, J shed 5 bases, and the junction held 12 bases outside the gene matches. CDR1 is MNHEY and CDR2 is SVGAGI in the germline V gene.

The chain uses TRBV9 and TRBJ1-1; no clear D. With 0 bases removed from V and 1 base from J, the gap between germline ends came to 7 bases. The CDR3 runs 14 residues. The V gene's germline CDR1 is SGDLS and CDR2 YYNGEE. CDR3 protein: CASSVDDRNTEAFF. For the CDR3, the DNA is TGTGCCAGCAGCGTAGATGATAGGAACACTGAAGCTTTCTTT.